The 3 T cell receptor beta chains reported below all come from one sample, sequenced in a study of T cells in Graves' hyperthyroidism and ophthalmopathy. Using RNA transcripts as the source, TCR beta CDR3 regions were amplified. HTBI primers were used for first-round RT-PCR of the TCR CDR3. TCRdb itself ran the multiplex PCR reads through MiXCR, one entry per CDR3 protein. The data show around 350,000 distinct CDR3 sequences, approximately 15% seen once. The sequencing sample was made of blood. These receptors were taken from a woman aged 18 to 35 with Graves' hyperthyroidism that later progressed to Graves' ophthalmopathy.

The chain employs TRBV10-2 and TRBJ2-3; 16 nucleotides align to TRBD2. V lost 6 bases and J lost 3; bases outside the gene matches: 12. The germline CDR1 and CDR2 sequences are WSHSY and SAAADI. The CDR3 length is 19 residues. CDR3 nucleotides: TGCGCCAGCAGAGACACGGGACTAGCGGGAGGGGAAGGTACAGATACGCAGTATTTT. It specifies CASRDTGLAGGEGTDTQYF.

The chain has TRBV7-6 and TRBJ2-1; possibly TRBD2 for D (6 bases). Germline V gene sequence: CDR1 SGHVS, CDR2 FNYEAQ. V lost 5 bases, J lost 10 bases, and 18 bases lay in between. CDR3 length: 14 amino acids. As DNA, the CDR3 is TGTGCCAGCAGCCCGGGACTCTCTGGGTGGGAGCAGTTCTTC. Protein product: CASSPGLSGWEQFF.

The sample holds many counts of this clonotype. The V gene is TRBV9, the J gene TRBJ2-7, with D unresolved. This CDR3 region has 14 residues. Looked up from germline, CDR1 is SGDLS and CDR2 is YYNGEE. Deletions cut 4 bases from V and 3 bases from J, with 14 bases between. The CDR3 coding sequence is TGTGCCAGCAGCCCGAGGCAGGTCCTCTACGAGCAGTACTTC. Encoded protein: CASSPRQVLYEQYF. Together with reference TRBV9 and TRBJ2-7, the CDR3 gives the full variable domain: DSGVTQTPKHLITATGQRVTLRCSPRSGDLSVYWYQQSLDQGLQFLIQYYNGEERAKGNILERFSAQQFPDLHSELNLSSLELGDSALYFCASSPRQVLYEQYFGPGTRLTVT.